This T cell receptor beta chain derives from a study of blood T cells in healthy people across ages. Study-level findings and limits: Leaving the PBMCs unsorted stopped any conclusive comparison of naive versus antigen-experienced cells.

A few counts support this clonotype. Its antigen is not known. V was cut by 1 base and J by 6 bases, with 13 bases left in between. The V gene's germline CDR1 is SGHVS and CDR2 FNYEAQ. CDR3 size: 14 residues. The authors ran a second PCR of about 6 to 11 cycles using a sample-barcoded 5' primer and a J-beta primer mix. Every molecule of cDNA carried a tag from a template-switch adaptor with 12 random nucleotides. Each CDR3 protein is one row after TCRdb ran MiXCR on the 5' RACE reads. This sample has some 690,000 distinct CDR3 sequences, with 20% to 25% found just once. Total RNA was extracted at no less than 5.5 micrograms per sample.

This chain joins TRBV7-6 and TRBJ2-7; D remains unclear. This TCR was sampled from a man between 65 and 85 years old in good health. Material: blood. The CDR3 sequence: CASSLVAGASEQYF. The CDR3 region has the DNA TGTGCCAGCAGCTTAGTTGCAGGAGCCTCCGAGCAGTACTTC. The full variable domain, with the rest looked up from reference TRBV7-6 and TRBJ2-7, is GAGVSQSPRYKVTKRGQDVALRCDPISGHVSLYWYRQALGQGPEFLTYFNYEAQQDKSGLPNDRFSAERPEGSISTLTIQRTEQRDSAMYRCASSLVAGASEQYFGPGTRLTVT.